The 27 T cell receptor beta chains below were found in one sample sequenced in a study of identical twins. TCRdb reanalysed the 5' RACE reads using MiXCR and keeps one entry per CDR3 protein. The top ten clones hold more than 3% of a sample with roughly 240,000 distinct CDR3 sequences, 5.5% to 7% of them seen once. These data also featured in a second study, about yellow fever vaccine responses in identical twins.

The specimen sequenced was memory (CD45RO+) T cells sorted from blood. These receptors were taken from a woman between 18 and 29 years old in good health.

This chain connects TRBV20-1 to TRBJ2-3; D is perhaps TRBD2 (6 bases). This CDR3 contains 14 residues. Germline-derived CDR1 and CDR2 are DFQATT and SNEGSKA (reference sequence). V shed 6 bases and J shed 2 bases, with 15 bases lying between them. The CDR3 bases are TGCAGTGCAAAGGGACTTCAGTCCACAGATACGCAGTATTTT. Its translation is CSAKGLQSTDTQYF.

The sample holds many counts of this clonotype. CDR3 coding DNA: TGTGCCAGCAGCCCCCAGGGGGGGAACTATGGCTACACCTTC. Translation gives CASSPQGGNYGYTF. The gene calls are TRBV12-3 or TRBV12-4 and TRBJ1-2, with 7 bases lining up with TRBD1. J was trimmed by 2 bases and V by 6 bases; bases with no gene match: 6. The CDR3 extends over 14 amino acids.

The genes are TRBV9 and TRBJ2-1; the match to TRBD2 covers 12 bases. Germline V gives CDR1 SGDLS, CDR2 YYNGEE. This CDR3 contains 16 residues. V dropped 5 bases and J dropped 6; count of bases not matched to a gene: 9. CDR3 nucleotide sequence: TGTGCCAGCAGTCGGACTAGCGGGACGACCTTCAATGAGCAGTTCTTC. Its protein is CASSRTSGTTFNEQFF.

The sample holds many counts of this clonotype. This chain connects TRBV7-8 to TRBJ2-2; 7 positions agree with TRBD1. Germline CDR1 SGHVS, CDR2 FQNEAQ. This CDR3 comprises 19 residues. With 4 bases clipped from V and 1 base from J, the junction kept 15 bases outside the gene matches. Here the CDR3 reads CASSSEIDTRTGNTGELFF. As DNA, the CDR3 is TGTGCCAGCAGCTCTGAAATAGACACCCGGACAGGGAACACCGGGGAGCTGTTTTTT.

This clonotype was recorded a few times. The chain recombines TRBV28 with TRBJ1-5, with D perhaps TRBD1 (6 bases). Trimming removed 4 bases from V and 7 bases from J, with 17 bases in between. Germline assignment: CDR1 MDHEN and CDR2 SYDVKM. The CDR3 is made up of 15 amino acids. CDR3 nucleotides: TGTGCCAGCAGTTCGACCGGGACATGGGCCCAGCCCCAGCATTTT. Protein product: CASSSTGTWAQPQHF.

CDR3 region: CASSDGGGTSGVNEQFF. The CDR3 region has the DNA TGTGCCAGCAGTGACGGAGGTGGGACTAGCGGGGTCAATGAGCAGTTCTTC. The chain uses TRBV6-4 and TRBJ2-1; 13 bases map to TRBD2. Germline assignment: CDR1 MRHNA and CDR2 SNTAGT. This CDR3 has 17 residues. Germline trimming cut 2 bases from V and 6 bases from J; bases unmatched to any gene: 7.

This clonotype has a count of ten or more. This chain's CDR3 is CASSFSTTNTEAFF. CDR3 sequence (DNA): TGCGCCAGCAGCTTTAGTACTACGAACACTGAAGCTTTCTTT. The chain uses TRBV5-1 and TRBJ1-1, with unresolved D. CDR1 and CDR2 from the germline V gene are SGHRS and YFSETQ. Trimming took 2 bases from V and 1 from J, leaving 9 bases between them. The CDR3 sequence is 14 residues long. Based on the CDR3 plus reference TRBV5-1 and TRBJ1-1, the full variable domain is KAGVTQTPRYLIKTRGQQVTLSCSPISGHRSVSWYQQTPGQGLQFLFEYFSETQRNKGNFPGRFSGRQFSNSRSEMNVSTLELGDSALYLCASSFSTTNTEAFFGQGTRLTVV.

With regard to this clonotype: This likely comes from a read error, as the CDR3 has no conserved phenylalanine or tryptophan at its end. The chain is built from TRBV5-1 and TRBJ1-1; 8 bases match TRBD1. The CDR3 contains 14 residues. Germline CDR1 SGHRS, CDR2 YFSETQ. After removal of 4 bases from V and 1 base from J, the junction contained 3 bases not matched to a gene. The CDR3: CASSMTGENTEAFL. The CDR3 DNA reads TGCGCCAGCAGCATGACAGGGGAGAACACTGAAGCTTTCCTT.

This clonotype showed up many times. The chain uses TRBV20-1 and TRBJ2-5, with 9 nucleotides matching TRBD2. The CDR3 sequence is 13 residues long. V lost 3 bases to trimming and J lost 2 bases; unmatched junction nucleotides: 1. CDR1 DFQATT and CDR2 SNEGSKA come from the germline V gene (reference sequence). The CDR3 DNA reads as TGCAGTGCTAGGACTAGCGGACAAGAGACCCAGTACTTC. Its protein is CSARTSGQETQYF.

The chain links TRBV5-1 to TRBJ2-5, with a tentative D call TRBD2 (5 bases). Germline CDR1 SGHRS, CDR2 YFSETQ. V lost 7 bases and J lost 5, with 12 bases in between. The CDR3 is 12 amino acids. The CDR3 DNA sequence: TGCGCCAGCTCAAGCTCGGGGGAGACCCAGTACTTC. It specifies CASSSSGETQYF.

The rearrangement uses TRBV28 and TRBJ1-5, with D possibly TRBD1 on 6 matching bases. Germline loops: CDR1 MDHEN, CDR2 SYDVKM. The V end lost 6 bases, the J end lost 0 bases, and 9 bases lay between the germline ends. The CDR3 consists of 14 residues. The CDR3 reads CASRKTGSNQPQHF. The CDR3 DNA follows: TGTGCCAGCAGAAAGACAGGTAGCAATCAGCCCCAGCATTTT.

This clonotype appeared many times. This chain connects TRBV29-1 to TRBJ2-1, with 9 bases identical to TRBD2. CDR1 is SQVTM and CDR2 is ANQGSEA in the germline V gene. CDR3 size: 16 residues. The J segment lost 6 bases and the V segment lost 6 bases, leaving 15 bases of the junction unmatched. CDR3 region: CSVFMKGGGALNEQFF. CDR3 sequence (DNA): TGCAGCGTCTTTATGAAGGGCGGGGGGGCCCTCAATGAGCAGTTCTTC.

This clonotype was seen ten or more times. The chain carries TRBV7-2 and TRBJ2-5; D unresolved. Germline CDR1 reads SGHTA; CDR2 reads FQGNSA. V lost 3 bases to trimming and J lost 7 bases, with 9 bases between them. The CDR3 has 12 residues. CDR3 sequence reads: CASSLGVGTQYF. The DNA for the CDR3 is TGTGCCAGCAGCTTGGGCGTGGGGACCCAGTACTTC.

The rearrangement links TRBV3-1 to TRBJ2-7; the match to TRBD2 covers 11 bases. The CDR3 has 15 residues. The junction had 8 bases not matched to a gene; V was cut back by 3 bases and J by 7 bases. The germline V gene encodes CDR1 LGHDT and CDR2 YNNKEL (reference sequence). The CDR3 reads CASSQPSGGPREQYV. In DNA, the CDR3 is TGTGCCAGCAGCCAGCCTAGCGGGGGGCCGCGGGAGCAGTACGTC.

The J gene is TRBJ2-6, the V gene TRBV5-6; D is uncertain. Trimming left V 0 bases short and J 0 bases short, with 13 bases between. The germline CDR1 and CDR2 sequences are SGHDT and YYEEEE. There are 18 residues in the CDR3. Written as DNA, the CDR3 is TGTGCCAGCAGCTTGGCCGGTGGTCCGAGCTCTGGGGCCAACGTCCTGACTTTC. Translation: CASSLAGGPSSGANVLTF.

This clonotype was found a few times. V and J are TRBV5-1 and TRBJ2-5; D is unclear. The CDR3 extends over 14 amino acids. Germline loops: CDR1 SGHRS, CDR2 YFSETQ. The V gene lost 0 bases and the J gene lost 3 bases, with 9 bases spanning the gap. CDR3 sequence reads: CASSLAYLKETQYF. For the CDR3, the DNA is TGCGCCAGCAGCTTGGCGTACCTGAAAGAGACCCAGTACTTC.

Here the CDR3 DNA reads TGTGCCAGCAGAAGCCGGCGGGGACAGGGCCACACCGGGGAGCTGTTTTTT. It translates to CASRSRRGQGHTGELFF. The genes are TRBV5-6 and TRBJ2-2, with 9 bases fitting TRBD1. Per germline, CDR1 SGHDT and CDR2 YYEEEE. This CDR3 is 17 amino acids long. Trimming cost V 5 bases and J 3 bases; bases outside gene matches: 11.

A few counts support this clonotype. The chain combines TRBV6-5 with TRBJ1-1; the D is unclear. This CDR3 comprises 14 residues. In germline, CDR1 is MNHEY, CDR2 SVGAGI. Trimming pared 2 bases from V and 1 base from J, leaving 8 bases between. The CDR3 DNA is TGTGCCAGCAGTTACGGACGGCCGAACACTGAAGCTTTCTTT. Translated, it gives CASSYGRPNTEAFF.

The chain employs TRBV20-1 and TRBJ1-5; unclear D gene. Germline CDR1 is DFQATT and CDR2 is SNEGSKA (reference sequence). The CDR3 spans 15 residues. V lost 1 base and J 6 bases, leaving 16 bases between the germline ends. The CDR3 protein is CSARGAGKEFQPQHF. The CDR3 nucleotides are TGCAGTGCTAGAGGGGCGGGGAAGGAATTTCAGCCCCAGCATTTT.

This clonotype came up many times. The chain combines TRBV7-8 with TRBJ1-4; D may be TRBD1 (6 bases). CDR3 length: 15 amino acids. Between the trimmed V and J ends, which lost 5 bases and 0 bases, there was a span of 10 bases. Germline assignment: CDR1 SGHVS and CDR2 FQNEAQ. The chain's CDR3 is CASSERQATNEKLFF. CDR3 DNA sequence: TGTGCCAGCAGCGAGAGACAGGCAACTAATGAAAAACTGTTTTTT.

This clonotype was found a few times. This chain uses TRBV5-1 with TRBJ2-3; D may be TRBD1 or TRBD2 (5 bases each). Germline values: CDR1 SGHRS, CDR2 YFSETQ. Deletions cut 3 bases from V and 0 bases from J, with 14 bases between. CDR3 length: 16 amino acids. Written as DNA, the CDR3 is TGCGCCAGCAGCTCCCAGGGTAGCGCAAGCACAGATACGCAGTATTTT. Translation gives CASSSQGSASTDTQYF.

The J gene is TRBJ2-3, the V gene TRBV10-2; D remains unclear. From germline, CDR1 is WSHSY and CDR2 SAAADI. Trimming cost V 5 bases and J 6 bases, with 15 bases left between them. The CDR3 length is 14 residues. CDR3 sequence: CASSPSLAGDTQYF. The CDR3 DNA follows: TGCGCCAGCAGTCCCTCCCTCGCCGGGGATACGCAGTATTTT.

This clonotype was picked up one time. The rearrangement joins TRBV3-1 to TRBJ2-5; TRBD2 matches at 7 bases. Looked up from germline, CDR1 is LGHDT and CDR2 is YNNKEL (reference sequence). CDR3 size: 19 residues. The ends lost 3 bases at V and 7 bases at J; junction bases unmatched: 23. In nucleotides, the CDR3 is TGTGCCAGCAGCCATGACGTATATGTGCGGGGGACTGGTCGGGGGACCCAGTACTTC. Protein product: CASSHDVYVRGTGRGTQYF.

This clonotype has just a few counts. V usage is TRBV20-1 and J usage is TRBJ2-5, with TRBD2 matching 7 bases. There are 15 residues in the CDR3. Germline trimming cut 0 bases from V and 2 bases from J; bases unmatched to any gene: 6. The germline gives CDR1 DFQATT, CDR2 SNEGSKA (reference sequence). CDR3 sequence: CSARDGGLTQETQYF. DNA for the CDR3: TGCAGTGCTAGAGACGGGGGGTTGACACAAGAGACCCAGTACTTC.

This clonotype was counted only a few times. The V and J genes are TRBV5-1 and TRBJ2-5; D not certain. CDR1 SGHRS and CDR2 YFSETQ come from the germline V gene. The CDR3 length is 15 residues. V was pared by 5 bases and J by 1 base, with 15 bases between. CDR3 residues: CASSPALGSQETQYF. CDR3 sequence (DNA): TGCGCCAGCAGTCCAGCCCTGGGAAGCCAAGAGACCCAGTACTTC.

In its sample, this clonotype was seen many times. This chain uses TRBV20-1 with TRBJ2-2; a weak D match, TRBD2 (7 bases). The CDR3 is made up of 16 amino acids. The germline V gene encodes CDR1 DFQATT and CDR2 SNEGSKA (reference sequence). The V gene lost 0 bases and the J gene lost 5 bases, with 16 bases spanning the gap. This chain's CDR3 is CSARDQRRGGTGELFF. CDR3 sequence (DNA): TGCAGTGCTAGAGATCAGCGGAGGGGGGGAACCGGGGAGCTGTTTTTT.

This clonotype was found many times. This rearrangement joins TRBV6-1 to TRBJ1-6; D gene uncertain. The CDR3 contains 13 residues. V was clipped by 7 bases and J by 1 base, with 5 bases between them. The V gene's germline CDR1 is MNHNS and CDR2 SASEGT. The CDR3 DNA sequence: TGTGCCAGCACCGAATCCTATAATTCACCCCTCCACTTT. This codes for CASTESYNSPLHF.